The T cell receptor beta chain under discussion was sequenced for a study of siplizumab effects on memory and regulatory T cells. The V gene's germline CDR1 is SGHNT and CDR2 YYREEE (reference sequence). Between the trimmed V and J ends, which lost 4 bases and 4 bases, there was a span of 14 bases. The CDR3 spans 14 residues. General study findings and limits: Suppressive function of proliferating Tregs from siplizumab cultures was not confirmed. Unstimulated naive T cells seemed to show more diversity than memory cells did, and they also seemed to be among the major contributors to the alloresponse.

Some clones are missing from TCRdb's copy, which holds only in-frame ones; the method was immunoSEQ multiplex PCR. The sample has approximately 75,000 clones, 93% seen once. On this clone itself: Its antigen remains unknown.

The chain couples TRBV5-4 to TRBJ1-2; D ambiguous. Sequencing was performed on CD8+ T cells sorted from blood. The TCR sequence derives from a human donor in good health. Here the CDR3 DNA reads TGTGCCAGCAGCCCAGCGGTTATCGGCTATGGCTACACCTTC. Amino acids: CASSPAVIGYGYTF. The entire variable domain, with the rest obtained from reference TRBV5-4 and TRBJ1-2, is as follows: ETGVTQSPTHLIKTRGQQVTLRCSSQSGHNTVSWYQQALGQGPQFIFQYYREEENGRGNFPPRFSGLQFPNYSSELNVNALELDDSALYLCASSPAVIGYGYTFGSGTRLTVV.